This TCR beta chain was identified during a study of cytomegalovirus exposure and HLA in healthy donors. Study-level findings and limits: Common viral pathogens (according to a later analysis) appeared linked to several of the most significant clusters. The authors later found most CMV-associated TCR beta chains appeared HLA-restricted. According to a later analysis, donors in an Asian-associated ancestry cluster reportedly had fewer N-insertions than the roughly 670-donor mean. The study designated roughly 160 TCR beta chains cytomegalovirus-associated.

PCR used 60 Vbeta primers and 13 Jbeta primers. Assay used: immunoSEQ multiplex PCR; TCRdb lists only in-frame clones, some missing. The sample has around 150,000 clones; roughly 78% are singletons. This clone was seen once. Its antigen is undetermined. The trim removed 5 bases at V and 3 bases at J, leaving 1 base unmatched. The CDR3 totals 15 residues. In germline, CDR1 is PRHDT, CDR2 FYEKMQ (reference sequence). This TCR came from a man aged 35 to 55 in good health and CMV-seropositive. Material for sequencing was PBMCs. The rearrangement links TRBV13 to TRBJ2-3; 14 bases line up with TRBD2. This chain's CDR3 is CASSGTSGGTDTQYF. CDR3 in DNA: TGTGCCAGCAGCGGGACTAGCGGGGGTACAGATACGCAGTATTTT.